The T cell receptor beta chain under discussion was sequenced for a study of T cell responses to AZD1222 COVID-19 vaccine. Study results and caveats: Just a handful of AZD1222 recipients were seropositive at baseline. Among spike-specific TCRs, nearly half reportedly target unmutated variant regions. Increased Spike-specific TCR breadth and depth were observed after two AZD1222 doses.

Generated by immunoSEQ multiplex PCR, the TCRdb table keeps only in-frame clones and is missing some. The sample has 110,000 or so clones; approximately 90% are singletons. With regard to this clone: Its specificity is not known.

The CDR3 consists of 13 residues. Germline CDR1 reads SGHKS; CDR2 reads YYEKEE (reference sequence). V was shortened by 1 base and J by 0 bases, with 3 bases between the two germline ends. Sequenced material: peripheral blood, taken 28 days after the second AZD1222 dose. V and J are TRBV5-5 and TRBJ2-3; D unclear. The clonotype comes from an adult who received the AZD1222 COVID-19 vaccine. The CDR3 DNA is TGTGCCAGCAGCTTGTCTAGCACAGATACGCAGTATTTT. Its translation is CASSLSSTDTQYF.